Below, 4 T cell receptor beta chains from the same sample are listed, as sequenced in a study of the immune and genomic landscape of osteosarcoma. Using immunoSEQ multiplex PCR, the repertoire was profiled, and TCRdb retains in-frame clones only, with some absent. The table includes 1,500 to 2,000 clones, under 75% detected once. Sequenced input: metastatic tumor tissue from the lung. The receptors come from a boy aged 5-17 years with osteosarcoma.

This chain uses TRBV7-2 with TRBJ2-5, with D unresolved. The length of the CDR3 is 13 residues. Looked up from germline, CDR1 is SGHTA and CDR2 is FQGNSA. V was shortened by 5 bases and J by 5 bases, with 12 bases between the two germline ends. The CDR3 loop is CASSLTQIETQYF. The CDR3 DNA reads as TGTGCCAGCAGCCTCACTCAAATCGAGACCCAGTACTTC.

The rearrangement links TRBV7-9 to TRBJ2-3; possible D gene TRBD2, 5 bases. This CDR3 has 16 amino acids. Per the germline V gene, CDR1 is SEHNR and CDR2 is FQNEAQ (reference sequence). Trimming removed 5 bases from V and 1 base from J, with 16 bases in between. The CDR3 DNA reads TGTGCCAGCAGCCGGGCGGTGGGAGTTCGCACAGATACGCAGTATTTT. It encodes CASSRAVGVRTDTQYF.

With regard to this clone: At one boundary the junction diverges from the germline segment, which might be a read error. This rearrangement joins TRBV11-2 to TRBJ2-7, with TRBD1 matching 10 bases. The CDR3 loop spans 16 amino acids. CDR1 is SGHAT, CDR2 FQNNGV, per germline. In DNA, the CDR3 is TGCGCCAGCAGCTTTTCCGGGACAGGGGAGTCCTACGAGCAGTACTTC. This encodes CASSFSGTGESYEQYF.

The genes are TRBV6-6 and TRBJ2-2, with 8 positions matching TRBD1. Germline CDR1 is MNHNY and CDR2 is SVGAGI (reference sequence). Trimming at V came to 6 bases and at J to 11 bases, leaving 8 bases not matched to a gene. The length of the CDR3 is 13 residues. CDR3 bases: TGTGCCAGCAGCCAGACAGGGGCCCATGAGCTGTTTTTT. It translates to CASSQTGAHELFF.